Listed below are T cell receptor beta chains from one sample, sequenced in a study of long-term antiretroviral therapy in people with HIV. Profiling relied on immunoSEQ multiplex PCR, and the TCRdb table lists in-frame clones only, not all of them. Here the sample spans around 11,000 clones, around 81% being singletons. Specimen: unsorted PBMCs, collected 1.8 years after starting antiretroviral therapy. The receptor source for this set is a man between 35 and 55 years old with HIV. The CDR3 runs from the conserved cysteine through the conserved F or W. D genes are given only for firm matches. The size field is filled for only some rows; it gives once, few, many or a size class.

TGTGCCAGCAGAGCCGGGACTCTCTCCGGGGAGCTGTTTTTT	CASRAGTLSGELFF	NA	14	NA	TRBJ2-2	TRBV5-4
TGTGCCAGCAGCTTTCGCCAGACAGAATACAATGAGCAGTTCTTC	CASSFRQTEYNEQFF	NA	15	NA	TRBJ2-1	TRBV5-4
TGTGCCAGCAGCCTGAAGGGGGGGGAAGCTTTCTTT	CASSLKGGEAFF	NA	12	NA	TRBJ1-1	TRBV11-3
TGTGCCAGCAGTTACGGGGGGGCGCTGGGAAACACCATATATTTT	CASSYGGALGNTIYF	NA	15	NA	TRBJ1-3	TRBV6-5
TGTGCCACTGCCGGGACTAGCGGGTGGGATGAGCAGTTCTTC	CATAGTSGWDEQFF	TRBD2	14	few	TRBJ2-1	TRBV19
TGTGCCAGCAGCTTACACCCCGGACAGCAAACCTACGAGCAGTACTTC	CASSLHPGQQTYEQYF	NA	16	NA	TRBJ2-7	TRBV5-5
TGTGCCAGCAGTCCCAGGGACAGGTCGTCCGCTGTGGATACGCAGTATTTT	CASSPRDRSSAVDTQYF	TRBD1	17	NA	TRBJ2-3	TRBV27
TGTGCCAGCAGCGTAGCGGGGTCTAACACCGGGGAGCTGTTTTTT	CASSVAGSNTGELFF	NA	15	NA	TRBJ2-2	TRBV9
TGTGCCAGCAGCCCGGTGGGCGCCGGGGAGCTGTTTTTT	CASSPVGAGELFF	NA	13	NA	TRBJ2-2	TRBV5-4
TGCAGCGTTGTATCTTCTAGCGGGAGTCACGAGCAGTACTTC	CSVVSSSGSHEQYF	TRBD2	14	NA	TRBJ2-7	TRBV29-1